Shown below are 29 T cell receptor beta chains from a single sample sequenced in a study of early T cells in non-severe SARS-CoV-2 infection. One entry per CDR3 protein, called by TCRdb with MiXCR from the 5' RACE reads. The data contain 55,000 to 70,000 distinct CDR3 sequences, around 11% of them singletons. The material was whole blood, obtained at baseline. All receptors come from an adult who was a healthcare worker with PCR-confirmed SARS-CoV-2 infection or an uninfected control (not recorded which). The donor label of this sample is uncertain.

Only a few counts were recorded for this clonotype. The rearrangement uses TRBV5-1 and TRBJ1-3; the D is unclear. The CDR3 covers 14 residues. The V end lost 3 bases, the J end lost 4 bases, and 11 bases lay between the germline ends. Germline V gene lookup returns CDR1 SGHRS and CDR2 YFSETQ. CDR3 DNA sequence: TGCGCCAGCAGCTCCGAAGCGGCAGGAAACACCATATATTTT. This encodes CASSSEAAGNTIYF.

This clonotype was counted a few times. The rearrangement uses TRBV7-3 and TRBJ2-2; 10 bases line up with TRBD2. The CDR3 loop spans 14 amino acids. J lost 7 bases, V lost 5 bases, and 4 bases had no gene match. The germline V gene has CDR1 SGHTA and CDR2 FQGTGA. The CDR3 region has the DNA TGTGCCAGCAGCCTCGGGACTAGCGTCGGGGAGCTGTTTTTT. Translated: CASSLGTSVGELFF.

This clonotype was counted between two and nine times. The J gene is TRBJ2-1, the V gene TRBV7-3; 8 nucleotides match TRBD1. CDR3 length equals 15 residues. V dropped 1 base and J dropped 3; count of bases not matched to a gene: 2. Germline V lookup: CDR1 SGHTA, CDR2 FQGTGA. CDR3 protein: CASSLSDRGYNEQFF. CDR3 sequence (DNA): TGTGCCAGCAGCTTAAGTGACAGGGGCTACAATGAGCAGTTCTTC.

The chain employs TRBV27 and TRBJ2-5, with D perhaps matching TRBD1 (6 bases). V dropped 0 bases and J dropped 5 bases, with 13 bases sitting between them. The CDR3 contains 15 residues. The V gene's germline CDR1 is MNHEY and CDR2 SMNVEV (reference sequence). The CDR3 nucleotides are TGTGCCAGCAGTTTATCCCCAGGGGCCCGGGAGACCCAGTACTTC. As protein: CASSLSPGARETQYF.

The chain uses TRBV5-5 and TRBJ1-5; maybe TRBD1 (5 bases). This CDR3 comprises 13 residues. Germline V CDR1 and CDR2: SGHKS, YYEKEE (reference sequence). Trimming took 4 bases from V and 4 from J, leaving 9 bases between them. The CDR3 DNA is TGTGCCAGCAGCCTAGGGGCAAATCAGCCCCAGCATTTT. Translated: CASSLGANQPQHF.

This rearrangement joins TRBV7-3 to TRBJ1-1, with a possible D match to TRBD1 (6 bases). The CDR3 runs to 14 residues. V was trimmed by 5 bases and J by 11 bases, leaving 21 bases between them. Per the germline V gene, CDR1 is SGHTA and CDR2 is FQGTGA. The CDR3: CASSKVRTDPEAFF. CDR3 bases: TGTGCCAGCAGCAAAGTACGGACAGATCCCGAGGCTTTCTTT.

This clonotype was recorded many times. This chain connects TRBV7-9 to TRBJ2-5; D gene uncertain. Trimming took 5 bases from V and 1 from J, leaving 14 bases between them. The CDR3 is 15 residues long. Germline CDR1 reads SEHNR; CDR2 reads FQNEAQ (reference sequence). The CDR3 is CASSPKDGFQETQYF. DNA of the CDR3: TGTGCCAGCAGCCCCAAAGACGGATTCCAAGAGACCCAGTACTTC.

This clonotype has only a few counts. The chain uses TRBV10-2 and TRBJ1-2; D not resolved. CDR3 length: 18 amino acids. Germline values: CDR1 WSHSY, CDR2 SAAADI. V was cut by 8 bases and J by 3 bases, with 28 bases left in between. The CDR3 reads CASHKTAPEGWWDYGYTF. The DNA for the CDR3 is TGCGCCAGCCATAAAACGGCTCCCGAAGGGTGGTGGGACTATGGCTACACCTTC.

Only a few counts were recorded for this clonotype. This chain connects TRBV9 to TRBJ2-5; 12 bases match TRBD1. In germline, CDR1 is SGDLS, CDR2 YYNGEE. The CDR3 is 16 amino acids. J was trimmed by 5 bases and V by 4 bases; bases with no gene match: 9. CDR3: CASSPRDRGPRETQYF. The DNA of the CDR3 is TGTGCCAGCAGCCCGAGGGACAGGGGGCCGCGGGAGACCCAGTACTTC.

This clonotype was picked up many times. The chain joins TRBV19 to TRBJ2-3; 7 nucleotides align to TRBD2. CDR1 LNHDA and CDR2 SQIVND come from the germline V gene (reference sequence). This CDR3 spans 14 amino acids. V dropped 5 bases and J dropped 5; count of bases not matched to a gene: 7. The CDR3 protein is CASSVQRGRDTQYF. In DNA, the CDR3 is TGTGCCAGTAGTGTTCAGCGGGGTCGAGATACGCAGTATTTT.

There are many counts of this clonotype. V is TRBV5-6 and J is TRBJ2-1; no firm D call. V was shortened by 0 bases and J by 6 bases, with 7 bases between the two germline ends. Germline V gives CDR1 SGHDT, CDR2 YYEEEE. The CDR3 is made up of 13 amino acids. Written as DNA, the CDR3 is TGTGCCAGCAGCTTGGGCCACAGCAATGAGCAGTTCTTC. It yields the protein CASSLGHSNEQFF.

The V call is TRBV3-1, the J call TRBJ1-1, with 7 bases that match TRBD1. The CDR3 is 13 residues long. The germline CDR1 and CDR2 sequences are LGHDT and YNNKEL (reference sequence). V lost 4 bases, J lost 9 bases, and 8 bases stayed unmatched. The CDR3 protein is CASSLEGDSKAFF. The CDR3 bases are TGTGCCAGCAGCCTCGAAGGGGACAGTAAAGCTTTCTTT. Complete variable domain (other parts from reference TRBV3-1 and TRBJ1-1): DTAVSQTPKYLVTQMGNDKSIKCEQNLGHDTMYWYKQDSKKFLKIMFSYNNKELIINETVPNRFSPKSPDKAHLNLHINSLELGDSAVYFCASSLEGDSKAFFGQGTRLTVV.

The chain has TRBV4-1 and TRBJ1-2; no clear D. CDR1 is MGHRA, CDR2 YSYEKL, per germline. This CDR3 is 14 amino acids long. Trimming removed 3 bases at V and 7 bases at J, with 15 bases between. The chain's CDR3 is CASSQEDFAIGYTF. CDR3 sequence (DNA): TGCGCCAGCAGCCAGGAAGACTTCGCGATTGGCTACACCTTC.

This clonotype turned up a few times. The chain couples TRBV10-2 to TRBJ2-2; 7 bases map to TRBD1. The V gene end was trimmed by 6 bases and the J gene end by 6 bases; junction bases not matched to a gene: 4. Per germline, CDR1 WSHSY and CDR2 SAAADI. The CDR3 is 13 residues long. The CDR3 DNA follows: TGCGCCAGCAGGAGCGACAGGGCCGGGGAGCTGTTTTTT. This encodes CASRSDRAGELFF.

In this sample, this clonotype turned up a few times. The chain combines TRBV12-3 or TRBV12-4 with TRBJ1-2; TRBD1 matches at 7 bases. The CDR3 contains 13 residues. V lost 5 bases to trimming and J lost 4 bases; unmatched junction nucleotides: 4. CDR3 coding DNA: TGTGCCAGCAGTGAACAGGGGCCCTATGGCTACACCTTC. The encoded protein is CASSEQGPYGYTF.

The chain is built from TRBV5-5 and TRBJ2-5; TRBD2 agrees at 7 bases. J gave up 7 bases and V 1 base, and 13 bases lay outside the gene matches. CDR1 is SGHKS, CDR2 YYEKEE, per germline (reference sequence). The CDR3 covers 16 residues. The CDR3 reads CASSLTLVAGVRTQYF. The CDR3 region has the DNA TGTGCCAGCAGCTTGACTTTAGTGGCGGGGGTCCGGACCCAGTACTTC.

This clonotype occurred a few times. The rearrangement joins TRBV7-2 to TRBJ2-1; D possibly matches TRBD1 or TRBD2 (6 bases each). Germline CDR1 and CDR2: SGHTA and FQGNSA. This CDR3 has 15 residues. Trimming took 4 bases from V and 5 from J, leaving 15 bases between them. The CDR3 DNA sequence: TGTGCCAGCAGCTGGGGGCTAGCGCCGAACAATGAGCAGTTCTTC. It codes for CASSWGLAPNNEQFF.

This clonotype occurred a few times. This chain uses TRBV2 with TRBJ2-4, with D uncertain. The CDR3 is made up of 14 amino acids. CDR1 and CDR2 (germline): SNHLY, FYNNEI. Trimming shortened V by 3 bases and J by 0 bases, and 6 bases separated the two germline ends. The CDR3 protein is CASSEMLAKNIQYF. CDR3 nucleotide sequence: TGTGCCAGCAGTGAGATGCTAGCCAAAAACATTCAGTACTTC.

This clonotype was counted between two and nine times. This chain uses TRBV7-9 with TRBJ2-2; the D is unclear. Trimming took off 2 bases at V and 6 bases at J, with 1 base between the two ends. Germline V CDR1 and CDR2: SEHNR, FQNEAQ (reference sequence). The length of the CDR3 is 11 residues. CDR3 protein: CASSLSGELFF. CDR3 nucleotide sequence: TGTGCCAGCAGCTTATCCGGGGAGCTGTTTTTT.

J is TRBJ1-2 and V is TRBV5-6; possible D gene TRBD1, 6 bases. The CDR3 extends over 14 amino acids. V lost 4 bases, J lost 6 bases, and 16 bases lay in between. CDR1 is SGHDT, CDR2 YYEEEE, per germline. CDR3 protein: CASSPQTGVHGYTF. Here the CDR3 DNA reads TGTGCCAGCAGCCCACAGACAGGCGTACATGGCTACACCTTC.

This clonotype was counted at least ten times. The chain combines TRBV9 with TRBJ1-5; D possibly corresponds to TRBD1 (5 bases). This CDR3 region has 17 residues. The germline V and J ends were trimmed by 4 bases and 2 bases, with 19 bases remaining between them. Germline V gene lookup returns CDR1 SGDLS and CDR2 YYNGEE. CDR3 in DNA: TGTGCCAGCAGCAGAGGGGCGGGACCGTCTGGCAATCAGCCCCAGCATTTT. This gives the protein CASSRGAGPSGNQPQHF.

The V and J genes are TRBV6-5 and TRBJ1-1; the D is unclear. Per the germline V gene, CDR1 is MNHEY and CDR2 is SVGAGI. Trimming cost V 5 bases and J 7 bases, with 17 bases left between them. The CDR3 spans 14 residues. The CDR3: CASSRHRNAREAFF. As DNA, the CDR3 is TGTGCCAGCAGTCGGCACCGGAATGCCCGTGAAGCTTTCTTT.

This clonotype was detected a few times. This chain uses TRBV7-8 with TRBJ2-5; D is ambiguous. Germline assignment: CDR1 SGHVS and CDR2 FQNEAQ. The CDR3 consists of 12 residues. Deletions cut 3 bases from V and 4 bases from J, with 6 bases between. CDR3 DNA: TGTGCCAGCAGCTTTTTAGCAGAGACCCAGTACTTC. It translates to CASSFLAETQYF.

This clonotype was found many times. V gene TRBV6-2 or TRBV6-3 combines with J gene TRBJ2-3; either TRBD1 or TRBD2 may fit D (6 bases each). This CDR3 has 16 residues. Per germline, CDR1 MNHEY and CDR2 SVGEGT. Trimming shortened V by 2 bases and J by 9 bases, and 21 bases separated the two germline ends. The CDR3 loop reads CASSYPKGGPIWTQYF. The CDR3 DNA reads TGTGCCAGCAGTTACCCCAAGGGGGGCCCCATCTGGACGCAGTATTTT.

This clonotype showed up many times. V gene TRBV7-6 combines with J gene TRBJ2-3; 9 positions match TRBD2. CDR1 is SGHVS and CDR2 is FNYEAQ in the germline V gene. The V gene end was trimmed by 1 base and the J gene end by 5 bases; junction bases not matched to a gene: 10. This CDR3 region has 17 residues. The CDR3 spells CASSLEAGGRRGDTQYF. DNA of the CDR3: TGTGCCAGCAGCTTAGAAGCGGGGGGCCGGCGAGGAGATACGCAGTATTTT.

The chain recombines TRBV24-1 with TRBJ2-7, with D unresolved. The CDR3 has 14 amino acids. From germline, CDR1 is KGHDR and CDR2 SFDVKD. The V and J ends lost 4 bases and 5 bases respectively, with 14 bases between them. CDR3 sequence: CATSDLQGNDEQYV. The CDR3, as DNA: TGTGCCACCAGTGACCTACAAGGGAACGACGAGCAGTACGTC.

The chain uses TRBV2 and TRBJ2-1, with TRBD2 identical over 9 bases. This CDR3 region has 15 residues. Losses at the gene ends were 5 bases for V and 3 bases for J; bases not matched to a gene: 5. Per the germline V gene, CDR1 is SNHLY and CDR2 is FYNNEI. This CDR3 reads CASSPRLADYNEQFF. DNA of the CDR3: TGTGCCAGCAGTCCACGACTAGCGGACTACAATGAGCAGTTCTTC. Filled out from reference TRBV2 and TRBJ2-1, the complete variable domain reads EPEVTQTPSHQVTQMGQEVILRCVPISNHLYFYWYRQILGQKVEFLVSFYNNEISEKSEIFDDQFSVERPDGSNFTLKIRSTKLEDSAMYFCASSPRLADYNEQFFGPGTRLTVL.

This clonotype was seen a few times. CDR3 DNA: TGCAGTGCTAGCCCAAGATCCTCTGGAAACACCATATATTTT. It yields the protein CSASPRSSGNTIYF. This rearrangement joins TRBV20-1 to TRBJ1-3, with D uncertain. Trimming cost V 3 bases and J 0 bases, with 9 bases left between them. Germline V CDR1 and CDR2: DFQATT, SNEGSKA (reference sequence). The CDR3 runs 14 residues.

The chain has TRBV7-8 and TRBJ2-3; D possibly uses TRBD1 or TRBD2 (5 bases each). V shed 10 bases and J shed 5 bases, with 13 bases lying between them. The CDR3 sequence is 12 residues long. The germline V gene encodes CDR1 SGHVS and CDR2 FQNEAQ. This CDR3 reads CATPGPQDTQYF. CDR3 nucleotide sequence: TGTGCCACCCCGGGACCTCAAGATACGCAGTATTTT.